The entry below describes one TCR beta chain. This entry comes from a study of blood T cell repertoires in COVID-19. The CDR3 runs 20 residues. The trim removed 6 bases at V and 4 bases at J, leaving 23 bases unmatched. Germline V gene lookup returns CDR1 MNHNY and CDR2 SVGAGI (reference sequence). Study processing details: Amplification from reference gene primers served as the basis for estimated nucleated cell counts. Sequenced by immunoSEQ multiplex PCR; TCRdb stores in-frame clones only, minus some. Clone size and the V and J calls come from that table; the DNA yielded D and trimming. The table records fewer than 150,000 clones, around 89% of them present only once.

The J gene is TRBJ1-2, the V gene TRBV6-6; 10 bases agree with TRBD1. The TCR sequence derives from a human donor in a cohort sampled during active COVID-19. Material: peripheral blood. CDR3 region: CASSRTTFATGGDRGYGYTF. The CDR3 bases are TGTGCCAGCAGCCGGACCACGTTTGCGACAGGGGGCGATCGTGGCTATGGCTACACCTTC.